This TCR beta chain originates from a study of CD8 T cells in Susac syndrome. General study findings and limits: The TCR sequencing and HLA analysis in the study involved a relatively small number of individuals, as the study acknowledged.

Germline V gene data show CDR1 as LGHDT and CDR2 as YNNKEL (reference sequence). Trimming stripped 2 bases from V and 4 bases from J, with 10 bases between. CDR3 length equals 14 residues. RNA amounts of about 0.5 to 1 ug underwent reverse transcription with random hexamers. TCRdb itself ran the immunoSEQ multiplex PCR reads through MiXCR, one entry per CDR3 protein. The table has about 200,000 distinct CDR3 sequences, roughly 95% seen once. Peripheral blood CD8+ and CD4+ T cells were profiled by TCR beta sequencing. A remark on this clonotype: Its target is unknown.

This chain connects TRBV3-1 to TRBJ2-3; D call uncertain. This sequence originates from a human donor with multiple sclerosis. Sequencing was performed on CD4+ T cells from PBMCs. CDR3 in amino acids: CASSQFGPPDTQYF. CDR3 DNA: TGTGCCAGCAGCCAATTTGGCCCCCCAGATACGCAGTATTTT.